A single sample gave rise to the 6 T cell receptor beta chains below, sequenced in a study of PD-1 blockade in classical Hodgkin lymphoma. There was relapse after autologous stem cell transplantation in every patient, and there was variation in brentuximab vedotin exposure. Method: immunoSEQ multiplex PCR; TCRdb's copy keeps in-frame clones and lacks some. The repertoire holds fewer than 100,000 clones, with around 90% as singletons. The starting material was peripheral blood mononuclear cells (PBMCs), obtained at baseline. These receptors were taken from a human donor with classical Hodgkin lymphoma.

The rearrangement joins TRBV28 to TRBJ1-4; TRBD1 matches at 7 bases. J lost 8 bases, V lost 1 base, and 10 bases had no gene match. From germline, CDR1 is MDHEN and CDR2 SYDVKM. The CDR3 extends over 16 amino acids. The CDR3 nucleotides are TGTGCCAGCAGTTTATTAACGCAGGGGGTCGGGGAAAAACTGTTTTTT. As protein: CASSLLTQGVGEKLFF. Together with reference TRBV28 and TRBJ1-4, the CDR3 gives the full variable domain: DVKVTQSSRYLVKRTGEKVFLECVQDMDHENMFWYRQDPGLGLRLIYFSYDVKMKEKGDIPEGYSVSREKKERFSLILESASTNQTSMYLCASSLLTQGVGEKLFFGSGTQLSVL.

The chain couples TRBV5-5 to TRBJ2-3, with TRBD1 identical over 7 bases. Germline loops: CDR1 SGHKS, CDR2 YYEKEE (reference sequence). The CDR3 spans 15 residues. After removal of 1 base from V and 3 bases from J, the junction contained 5 bases not matched to a gene. CDR3 region: CASSLPWTGTDTQYF. DNA for the CDR3: TGTGCCAGCAGCTTGCCCTGGACAGGTACAGATACGCAGTATTTT.

The chain employs TRBV19 and TRBJ2-1; 7 bases line up with TRBD2. This CDR3 has 16 residues. V shed 3 bases and J 0 bases; nucleotides not matched to a gene: 5. In germline, CDR1 is LNHDA, CDR2 SQIVND (reference sequence). The CDR3 loop is CASSIRRESSYNEQFF. The CDR3 DNA follows: TGTGCCAGTAGTATTCGGCGGGAGAGCTCCTACAATGAGCAGTTCTTC.

The V gene is TRBV28, the J gene TRBJ2-7; D is unresolved. Trimming shortened V by 5 bases and J by 3 bases, and 14 bases separated the two germline ends. Germline V gene sequence: CDR1 MDHEN, CDR2 SYDVKM. This CDR3 has 14 residues. Here the CDR3 DNA reads TGTGCCAGCAGTCCCCCGGCCTTAAGCTACGAGCAGTACTTC. It yields the protein CASSPPALSYEQYF.

J is TRBJ2-3 and V is TRBV2, with 8 bases fitting TRBD1. With V trimmed by 4 bases and J by 3 bases, 3 bases remained unmatched. The CDR3 length is 14 residues. The germline CDR1 and CDR2 sequences are SNHLY and FYNNEI. Written as DNA, the CDR3 is TGTGCCAGCAGTGCAGGGGGCGATACAGATACGCAGTATTTT. This codes for CASSAGGDTDTQYF.

The chain links TRBV6-5 to TRBJ2-3; D gene ambiguous. In germline, CDR1 is MNHEY, CDR2 SVGAGI. Trimming shortened V by 6 bases and J by 5 bases, and 15 bases separated the two germline ends. There are 14 residues in the CDR3. CDR3 loop: CASSRLTERDTQYF. The CDR3 nucleotides read TGTGCCAGCAGCAGACTCACGGAGAGAGATACGCAGTATTTT.